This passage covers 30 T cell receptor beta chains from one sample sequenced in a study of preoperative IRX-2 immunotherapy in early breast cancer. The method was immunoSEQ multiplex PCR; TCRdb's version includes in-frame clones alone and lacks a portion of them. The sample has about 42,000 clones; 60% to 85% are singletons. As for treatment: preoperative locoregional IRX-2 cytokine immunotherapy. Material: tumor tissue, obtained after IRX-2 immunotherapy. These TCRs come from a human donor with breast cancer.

The CDR3 nucleotides are TGCGCCAGCAGCCAAGCGTTAAGGAATGAAAAACTGTTTTTT. Encoded protein: CASSQALRNEKLFF. The genes are TRBV23-1 and TRBJ1-4; no definite D call. TRBV23-1 is an open reading frame, and its role is uncertain. V was clipped by 6 bases and J by 5 bases, with 13 bases between them. The CDR3 sequence is 14 residues long.

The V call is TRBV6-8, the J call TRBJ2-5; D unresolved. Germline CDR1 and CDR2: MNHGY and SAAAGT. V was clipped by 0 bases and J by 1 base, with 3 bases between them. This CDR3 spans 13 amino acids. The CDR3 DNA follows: TGTGCCAGCAGTTACTCGACCCAAGAGACCCAGTACTTC. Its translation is CASSYSTQETQYF.

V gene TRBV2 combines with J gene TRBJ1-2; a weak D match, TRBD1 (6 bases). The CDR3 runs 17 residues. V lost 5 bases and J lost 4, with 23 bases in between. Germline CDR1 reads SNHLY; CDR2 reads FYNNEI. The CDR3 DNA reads TGTGCCAGCAGTTCCTCCGGGACACCCCGAGGGGGCTATGGCTACACCTTC. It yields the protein CASSSSGTPRGGYGYTF.

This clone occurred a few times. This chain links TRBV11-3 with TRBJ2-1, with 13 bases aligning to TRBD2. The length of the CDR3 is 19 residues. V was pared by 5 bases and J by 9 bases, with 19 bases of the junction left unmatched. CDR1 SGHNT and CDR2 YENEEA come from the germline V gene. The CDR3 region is CASSQADSPGLAGFGEQFF. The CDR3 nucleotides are TGTGCCAGCAGCCAAGCGGATTCACCGGGACTAGCGGGATTTGGTGAGCAGTTCTTC.

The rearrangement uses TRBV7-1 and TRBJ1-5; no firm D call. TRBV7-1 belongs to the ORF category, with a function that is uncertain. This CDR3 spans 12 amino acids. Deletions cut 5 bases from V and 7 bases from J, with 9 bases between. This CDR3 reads CASSPPGQPQHF. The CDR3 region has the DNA TGTGCCAGCAGCCCCCCGGGGCAGCCCCAGCATTTT.

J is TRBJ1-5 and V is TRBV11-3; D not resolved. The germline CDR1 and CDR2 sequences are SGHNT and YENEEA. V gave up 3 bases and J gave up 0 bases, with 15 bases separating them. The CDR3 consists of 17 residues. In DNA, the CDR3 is TGTGCCAGCAGCTTCTACCCCCGGGAAGTTAGCAATCAGCCCCAGCATTTT. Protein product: CASSFYPREVSNQPQHF.

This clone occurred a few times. CDR3 sequence (DNA): TGCGCCAGCAGCCAAGTACGGGACAGGGGGCGCGGCTACACCTTC. Translated, it gives CASSQVRDRGRGYTF. The rearrangement uses TRBV1 and TRBJ1-2; TRBD1 reflects the table's D call only, with no check against the DNA. TRBV1 is labeled a pseudogene. The CDR3 is 15 amino acids.

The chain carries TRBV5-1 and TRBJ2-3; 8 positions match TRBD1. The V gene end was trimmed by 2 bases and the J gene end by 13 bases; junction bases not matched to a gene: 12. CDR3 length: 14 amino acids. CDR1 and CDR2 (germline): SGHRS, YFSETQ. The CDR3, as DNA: TGCGCCAGCAGCTTAGATCTTGACAGGGGAAATAAGTATTTT. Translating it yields CASSLDLDRGNKYF.

The CDR3 DNA reads TGCAGCACCGAAGGGCAGAGCACAGATACGCAGTATTTT. Amino acids: CSTEGQSTDTQYF. The V and J genes are TRBV29-1 and TRBJ2-3; no definite D call. Germline CDR1 and CDR2: SQVTM and ANQGSEA. The ends were cut back, 8 bases at V and 0 bases at J, with 12 bases in the middle. The CDR3 extends over 13 amino acids.

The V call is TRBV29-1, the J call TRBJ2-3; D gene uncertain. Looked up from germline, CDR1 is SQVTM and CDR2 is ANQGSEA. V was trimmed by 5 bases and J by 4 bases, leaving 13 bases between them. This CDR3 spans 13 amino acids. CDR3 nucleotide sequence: TGCAGCGTTAACTACCCGGGCCCAGATACGCAGTATTTT. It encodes CSVNYPGPDTQYF.

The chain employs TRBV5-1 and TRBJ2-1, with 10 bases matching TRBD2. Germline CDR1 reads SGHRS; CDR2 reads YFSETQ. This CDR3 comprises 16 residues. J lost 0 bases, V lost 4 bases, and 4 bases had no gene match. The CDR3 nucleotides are TGCGCCAGCAGCGTCTTAGCGGGAGGCTCCTACAATGAGCAGTTCTTC. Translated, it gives CASSVLAGGSYNEQFF.

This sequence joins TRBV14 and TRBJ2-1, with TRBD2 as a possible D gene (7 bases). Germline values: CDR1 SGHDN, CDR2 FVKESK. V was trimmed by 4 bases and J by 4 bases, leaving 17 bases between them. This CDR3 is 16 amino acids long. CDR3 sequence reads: CASSPLKGRGYNEQFF. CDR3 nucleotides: TGTGCCAGCAGCCCCTTAAAGGGGAGGGGGTACAATGAGCAGTTCTTC.

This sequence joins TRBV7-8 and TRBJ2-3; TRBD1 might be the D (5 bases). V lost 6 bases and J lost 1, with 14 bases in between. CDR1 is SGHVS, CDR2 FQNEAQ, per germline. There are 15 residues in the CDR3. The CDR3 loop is CASRAGITGTDTQYF. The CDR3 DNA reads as TGTGCCAGCAGGGCAGGGATTACCGGCACAGATACGCAGTATTTT.

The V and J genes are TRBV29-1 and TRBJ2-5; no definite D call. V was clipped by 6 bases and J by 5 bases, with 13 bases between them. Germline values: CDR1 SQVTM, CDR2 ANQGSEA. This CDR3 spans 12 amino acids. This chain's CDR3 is CSVQTISETQYF. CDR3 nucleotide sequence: TGCAGCGTCCAGACAATTTCCGAGACCCAGTACTTC.

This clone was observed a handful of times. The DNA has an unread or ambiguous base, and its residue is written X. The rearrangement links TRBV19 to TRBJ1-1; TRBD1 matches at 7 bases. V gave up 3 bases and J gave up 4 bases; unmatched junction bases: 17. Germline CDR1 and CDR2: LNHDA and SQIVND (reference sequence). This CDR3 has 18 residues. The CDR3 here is CASSIRGAGGXRSTEAFF. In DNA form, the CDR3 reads TGTGCCAGTAGTATTAGGGGGGCAGGGGGGKTCCGGAGCACTGAAGCTTTCTTT.

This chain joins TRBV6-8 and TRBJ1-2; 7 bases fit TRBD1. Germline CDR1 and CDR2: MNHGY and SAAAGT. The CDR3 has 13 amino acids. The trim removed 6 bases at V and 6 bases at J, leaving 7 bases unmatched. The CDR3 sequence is CASSRTGQNGYTF. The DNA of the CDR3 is TGTGCCAGCAGCCGGACAGGACAGAATGGCTACACCTTC.

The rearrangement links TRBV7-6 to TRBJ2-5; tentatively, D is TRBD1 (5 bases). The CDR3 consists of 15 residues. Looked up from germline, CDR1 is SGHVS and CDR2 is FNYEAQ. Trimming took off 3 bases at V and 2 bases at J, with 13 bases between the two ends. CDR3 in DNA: TGTGCCAGCAGCTTGCTGGGGCGATCGCAAGAGACCCAGTACTTC. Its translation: CASSLLGRSQETQYF. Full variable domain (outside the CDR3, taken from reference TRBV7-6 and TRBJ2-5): GAGVSQSPRYKVTKRGQDVALRCDPISGHVSLYWYRQALGQGPEFLTYFNYEAQQDKSGLPNDRFSAERPEGSISTLTIQRTEQRDSAMYRCASSLLGRSQETQYFGPGTRLLVL.

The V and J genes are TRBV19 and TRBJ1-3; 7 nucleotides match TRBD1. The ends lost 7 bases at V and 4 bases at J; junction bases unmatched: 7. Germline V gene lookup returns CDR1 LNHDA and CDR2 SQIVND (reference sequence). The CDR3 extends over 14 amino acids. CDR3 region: CASNSQGRGNTIYF. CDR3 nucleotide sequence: TGTGCCAGTAACTCACAGGGGAGAGGAAACACCATATATTTT.

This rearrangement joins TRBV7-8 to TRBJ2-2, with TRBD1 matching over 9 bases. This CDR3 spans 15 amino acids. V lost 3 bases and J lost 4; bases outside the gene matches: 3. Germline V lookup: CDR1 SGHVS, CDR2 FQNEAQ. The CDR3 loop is CASSLGQGTTGELFF. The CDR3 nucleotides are TGTGCCAGCAGCTTGGGACAGGGTACCACCGGGGAGCTGTTTTTT.

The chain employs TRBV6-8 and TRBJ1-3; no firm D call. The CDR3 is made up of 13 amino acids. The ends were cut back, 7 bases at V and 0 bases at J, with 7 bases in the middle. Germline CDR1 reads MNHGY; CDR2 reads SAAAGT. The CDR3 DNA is TGTGCCAGCACAGCATACTCTGGAAACACCATATATTTT. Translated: CASTAYSGNTIYF.

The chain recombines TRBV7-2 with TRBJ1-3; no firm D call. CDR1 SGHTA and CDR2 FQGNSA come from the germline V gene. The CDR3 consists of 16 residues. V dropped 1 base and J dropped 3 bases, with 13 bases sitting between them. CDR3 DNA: TGTGCCAGCAGCTTAGTGGGGAGGGAGAGTGGAAACACCATATATTTT. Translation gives CASSLVGRESGNTIYF.

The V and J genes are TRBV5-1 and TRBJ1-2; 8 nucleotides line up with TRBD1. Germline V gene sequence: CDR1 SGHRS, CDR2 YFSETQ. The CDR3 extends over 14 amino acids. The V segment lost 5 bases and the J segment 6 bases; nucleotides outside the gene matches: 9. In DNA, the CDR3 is TGCGCCAGCAGTTCACAGGGGGGTATCGATGGCTACACCTTC. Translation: CASSSQGGIDGYTF.

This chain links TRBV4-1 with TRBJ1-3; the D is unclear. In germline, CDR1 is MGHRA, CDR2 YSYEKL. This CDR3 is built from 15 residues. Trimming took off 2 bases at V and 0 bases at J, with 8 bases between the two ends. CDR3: CASSQLLLSGNTIYF. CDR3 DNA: TGCGCCAGCAGCCAACTACTCCTCTCTGGAAACACCATATATTTT.

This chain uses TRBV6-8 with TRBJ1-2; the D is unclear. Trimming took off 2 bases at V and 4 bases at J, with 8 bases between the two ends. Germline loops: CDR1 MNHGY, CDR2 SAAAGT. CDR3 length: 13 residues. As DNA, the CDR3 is TGTGCCAGCAGTTACAAGTCAGTCTATGGCTACACCTTC. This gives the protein CASSYKSVYGYTF.

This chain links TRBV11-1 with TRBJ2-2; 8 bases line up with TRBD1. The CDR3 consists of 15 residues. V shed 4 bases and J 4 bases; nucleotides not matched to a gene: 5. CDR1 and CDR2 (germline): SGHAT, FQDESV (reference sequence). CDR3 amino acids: CASSSGQGSTGELFF. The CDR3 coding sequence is TGTGCCAGCAGCTCCGGACAGGGAAGCACCGGGGAGCTGTTTTTT.

CDR3 loop: CASSMNRGLDEKLFF. The CDR3, as DNA: TGTGCCAGCAGCATGAACAGGGGGCTAGATGAAAAACTGTTTTTT. The J gene is TRBJ1-4, the V gene TRBV11-3; 9 nucleotides line up with TRBD1. The germline gives CDR1 SGHNT, CDR2 YENEEA. The CDR3 is 15 residues long. J lost 6 bases, V lost 5 bases, and 7 bases had no gene match.

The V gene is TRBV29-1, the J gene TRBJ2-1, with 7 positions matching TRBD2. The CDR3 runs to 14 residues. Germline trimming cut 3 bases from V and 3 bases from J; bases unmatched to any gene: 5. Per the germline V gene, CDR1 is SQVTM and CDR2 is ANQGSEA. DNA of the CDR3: TGCAGCGTTGATTTGGCGGGAGACTACAATGAGCAGTTCTTC. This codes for CSVDLAGDYNEQFF.

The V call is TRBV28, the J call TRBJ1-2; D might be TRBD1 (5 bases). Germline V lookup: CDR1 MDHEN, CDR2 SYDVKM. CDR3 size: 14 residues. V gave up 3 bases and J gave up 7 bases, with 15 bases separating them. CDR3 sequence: CASSFRGPGTGYTF. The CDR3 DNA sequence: TGTGCCAGCAGTTTCCGAGGGCCCGGGACTGGCTACACCTTC.

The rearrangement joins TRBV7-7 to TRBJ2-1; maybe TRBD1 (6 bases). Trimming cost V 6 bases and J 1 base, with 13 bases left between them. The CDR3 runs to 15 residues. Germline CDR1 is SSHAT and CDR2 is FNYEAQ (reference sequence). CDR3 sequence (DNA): TGTGCCAGCAGTCCACAGGGATTTTCCTACAATGAGCAGTTCTTC. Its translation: CASSPQGFSYNEQFF.

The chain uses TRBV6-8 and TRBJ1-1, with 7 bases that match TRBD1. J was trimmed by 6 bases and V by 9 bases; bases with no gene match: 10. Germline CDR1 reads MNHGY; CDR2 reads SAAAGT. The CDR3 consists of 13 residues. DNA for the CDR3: TGTGCCAGTAAACAGGGGTTATGGGCTGAAGCTTTCTTT. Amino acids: CASKQGLWAEAFF.